This passage covers 28 T cell receptor beta chains from one sample sequenced in a study of response to subunit inactivated influenza vaccine. TCRdb recomputed calls from the RT-PCR reads with MiXCR, one row per CDR3 protein. The sample holds more than 200,000 distinct CDR3 sequences, about 12% seen once. Specimen: non-naive T cells sorted from PBMCs, collected less than 15 days before vaccination. All receptors derive from a man aged 45-60 years who received an inactivated influenza vaccine.

This clonotype was recorded a few times. The gene calls are TRBV5-1 and TRBJ2-5; 10 bases match TRBD2. The CDR3 runs 17 residues. Unmatched junction bases numbered 9, after V lost 2 bases and J lost 2 bases. Germline assignment: CDR1 SGHRS and CDR2 YFSETQ. The CDR3 bases are TGCGCCAGCAGCTTACCCAGCGGGAGGGACCTACAAGAGACCCAGTACTTC. Amino acids: CASSLPSGRDLQETQYF.

This clonotype was detected ten times or more. The V call is TRBV27, the J call TRBJ1-3; D is undetermined. The CDR3 is 12 residues long. V was clipped by 8 bases and J by 4 bases, with 9 bases between them. Germline V lookup: CDR1 MNHEY, CDR2 SMNVEV (reference sequence). The CDR3, as DNA: TGTGCCAGCCGCCTCCAAGGAAACACCATATATTTT. Translation: CASRLQGNTIYF.

This clonotype was recorded a few times. J is TRBJ2-7 and V is TRBV12-3 or TRBV12-4, with D possibly matching TRBD2 (5 bases). V was pared by 5 bases and J by 0 bases, with 20 bases between. The CDR3 is made up of 17 amino acids. The CDR3 is CASSPLRGLTSSYEQYF. DNA of the CDR3: TGTGCCAGCAGTCCCCTGCGAGGACTGACGAGCTCCTACGAGCAGTACTTC.

V is TRBV9 and J is TRBJ1-4; 8 nucleotides align to TRBD1. The CDR3 sequence is 16 residues long. The germline V gene encodes CDR1 SGDLS and CDR2 YYNGEE. The J segment lost 5 bases and the V segment lost 0 bases, leaving 6 bases of the junction unmatched. The CDR3 loop is CASSVDQGARNEKLFF. The CDR3 DNA reads TGTGCCAGCAGCGTAGACCAGGGGGCCAGGAATGAAAAACTGTTTTTT.

The table lists this clonotype with many counts. The V and J genes are TRBV2 and TRBJ1-5; D may be TRBD1 (5 bases). The germline V gene has CDR1 SNHLY and CDR2 FYNNEI. V was clipped by 2 bases and J by 2 bases, with 19 bases between them. The CDR3 extends over 18 amino acids. CDR3: CASSEREGSQSGNQPQHF. The CDR3 DNA sequence: TGTGCCAGCAGTGAAAGGGAGGGGAGCCAGAGCGGCAATCAGCCCCAGCATTTT.

The rearrangement uses TRBV6-2 or TRBV6-3 and TRBJ2-7, with D possibly being TRBD1 (5 bases). The V gene lost 2 bases and the J gene lost 0 bases, with 11 bases spanning the gap. CDR1 is MNHEY, CDR2 SVGEGT, per germline. CDR3 length: 15 residues. CDR3 nucleotide sequence: TGTGCCAGCAGTTACGCAGGGCTGACCTCCTACGAGCAGTACTTC. It yields the protein CASSYAGLTSYEQYF.

As concerns this clonotype: One base away lies a much larger clone, so this may be a sequencing read error. The CDR3 protein is CASSLLAGRTDTQCF. The CDR3 DNA reads TGTGCCAGCAGCTTATTGGCGGGACGAACAGATACGCAGTGTTTT. The J gene is TRBJ2-3, the V gene TRBV7-3; possibly TRBD2 for D (6 bases). The CDR3 extends over 15 amino acids. Germline assignment: CDR1 SGHTA and CDR2 FQGTGA. Together with reference TRBV7-3 and TRBJ2-3, the CDR3 gives the full variable domain: GAGVSQTPSNKVTEKGKYVELRCDPISGHTALYWYRQSLGQGPEFLIYFQGTGAADDSGLPNDRFFAVRPEGSVSTLKIQRTERGDSAVYLCASSLLAGRTDTQCFGPGTRLTVL.

As for this clonotype: A much larger clone is a single base away; this may be a read error. The chain combines TRBV12-3 or TRBV12-4 with TRBJ2-2; no definite D call. The CDR3 spans 15 residues. V was cut by 5 bases and J by 3 bases, with 13 bases left in between. CDR3 DNA sequence: TGTGCCAGCAGTACCGGACCCCAGGACACCGGGGAGCTGTTTTTT. Its translation: CASSTGPQDTGELFF.

This clonotype was counted a few times. The chain joins TRBV7-9 to TRBJ2-5; 8 bases line up with TRBD2. V shed 1 base, J shed 7 bases, and the junction held 11 bases outside the gene matches. The CDR3 consists of 16 residues. The germline CDR1 and CDR2 sequences are SEHNR and FQNEAQ (reference sequence). The CDR3 nucleotides read TGTGCCAGCAGCTTAGTTCGCGGGGGGCCCGACAGGACCCAGTACTTC. Translating it yields CASSLVRGGPDRTQYF.

The genes are TRBV6-1 and TRBJ1-1; no clear D gene. The CDR3 has 15 residues. Germline V lookup: CDR1 MNHNS, CDR2 SASEGT. With 4 bases removed from V and 7 bases from J, the gap between germline ends came to 19 bases. Here the CDR3 DNA reads TGTGCCAGCAGTGCAACCCCAGGTGGCTCCAATGAAGCTTTCTTT. Protein sequence: CASSATPGGSNEAFF.

This clonotype was counted only a few times. This chain uses TRBV2 with TRBJ2-3, with a possible D match to TRBD1 (5 bases). The CDR3 sequence is 15 residues long. The germline V gene has CDR1 SNHLY and CDR2 FYNNEI. V lost 3 bases and J 2 bases, leaving 12 bases between the germline ends. The CDR3, as DNA: TGTGCCAGCAGTGATTTCCGCAGGGCCACAGATACGCAGTATTTT. Protein product: CASSDFRRATDTQYF.

This rearrangement joins TRBV14 to TRBJ1-2; D possibly corresponds to TRBD1 (6 bases). The V gene lost 4 bases and the J gene lost 4 bases, with 13 bases spanning the gap. The CDR3 has 14 amino acids. Per the germline V gene, CDR1 is SGHDN and CDR2 is FVKESK. CDR3 protein: CASSRDNAGYGYTF. The CDR3 DNA reads as TGTGCCAGCAGCCGGGACAACGCGGGCTATGGCTACACCTTC.

The CDR3 region has the DNA TGCGCCAGCAGCTCGGACAGATTAAACTATGGCTACACCTTC. Amino acid sequence: CASSSDRLNYGYTF. The chain recombines TRBV5-1 with TRBJ1-2, with D maybe TRBD1 (6 bases). Trimming stripped 3 bases from V and 2 bases from J, with 11 bases between. The germline V gene has CDR1 SGHRS and CDR2 YFSETQ. The CDR3 is 14 residues long.

This clonotype was counted at least ten times. The chain uses TRBV5-4 and TRBJ2-5; TRBD1 agrees at 12 bases. The CDR3 extends over 15 amino acids. J lost 4 bases, V lost 3 bases, and 4 bases had no gene match. Germline CDR1 SGHNT, CDR2 YYREEE (reference sequence). The CDR3 sequence: CASSYGTGGRETQYF. The CDR3 bases are TGTGCCAGCAGCTACGGGACAGGGGGCAGAGAGACCCAGTACTTC.

This clonotype has only a few counts. V gene TRBV7-2 combines with J gene TRBJ2-1; the match to TRBD1 covers 8 bases. Per the germline V gene, CDR1 is SGHTA and CDR2 is FQGNSA. J gave up 6 bases and V 5 bases, and 9 bases lay outside the gene matches. This CDR3 comprises 15 residues. CDR3 sequence: CASSLRDRTRNEQFF. The CDR3 nucleotides are TGTGCCAGCAGCCTCCGGGACAGGACGCGCAATGAGCAGTTCTTC.

At least ten counts were recorded for this clonotype. The V gene is TRBV5-5, the J gene TRBJ2-5, with a weak D call TRBD1 (6 bases). The CDR3 covers 14 residues. CDR1 and CDR2 (germline): SGHKS, YYEKEE (reference sequence). Trimming took 1 base from V and 0 from J, leaving 7 bases between them. This chain's CDR3 is CASSLTGYQETQYF. The CDR3, as DNA: TGTGCCAGCAGCTTGACAGGGTACCAAGAGACCCAGTACTTC.

At least ten counts were recorded for this clonotype. The rearrangement joins TRBV27 to TRBJ2-5; D might be TRBD1 (5 bases). Germline lookup yields CDR1 MNHEY and CDR2 SMNVEV (reference sequence). V gave up 4 bases and J gave up 0 bases, with 9 bases separating them. The CDR3 consists of 14 residues. The CDR3 spells CASSSQGYQETQYF. The CDR3 nucleotides read TGTGCCAGCAGTTCCCAGGGCTACCAAGAGACCCAGTACTTC.

The rearrangement joins TRBV6-5 to TRBJ2-1, with D tentatively TRBD1 or TRBD2 (6 bases each). This CDR3 contains 15 residues. Trimming removed 2 bases from V and 9 bases from J, with 17 bases in between. Germline V gene lookup returns CDR1 MNHEY and CDR2 SVGAGI. The CDR3 bases are TGTGCCAGCAGTTACCCGAGTGGGGGGCGGACTGAGCAGTTCTTC. Protein: CASSYPSGGRTEQFF.

The chain links TRBV3-1 to TRBJ2-7, with 9 bases matching TRBD2. The ends lost 1 base at V and 0 bases at J; junction bases unmatched: 10. The CDR3 is made up of 18 amino acids. CDR1 LGHDT and CDR2 YNNKEL come from the germline V gene (reference sequence). CDR3 sequence reads: CASSQVGLAGRSSYEQYF. CDR3 bases: TGTGCCAGCAGCCAAGTGGGCCTAGCGGGACGGAGCTCCTACGAGCAGTACTTC.

This clonotype occurred a few times. The chain carries TRBV6-2 or TRBV6-3 and TRBJ2-1; tentative D call: TRBD2 (5 bases). The CDR3 totals 14 residues. V dropped 7 bases and J dropped 7 bases, with 17 bases sitting between them. Germline V gene lookup returns CDR1 MNHEY and CDR2 SVGEGT. CDR3 coding DNA: TGTGCCAGCACGAGGGCCCAAACGCCAAATGAGCAGTTCTTC. This gives the protein CASTRAQTPNEQFF.

This rearrangement joins TRBV7-2 to TRBJ2-7; TRBD2 might be the D (5 bases). Trimming pared 5 bases from V and 1 base from J, leaving 12 bases between. The CDR3 contains 14 residues. Germline loops: CDR1 SGHTA, CDR2 FQGNSA. This CDR3 is CASSPGVVSYEQYF. The CDR3 DNA reads as TGTGCCAGCAGCCCCGGGGTAGTTTCCTACGAGCAGTACTTC.

This clonotype appeared a single time. The rearrangement uses TRBV20-1 and TRBJ2-3; 8 nucleotides line up with TRBD2. The V gene end was trimmed by 8 bases and the J gene end by 6 bases; junction bases not matched to a gene: 13. CDR3 size: 14 residues. Germline CDR1 reads DFQATT; CDR2 reads SNEGSKA (reference sequence). The chain's CDR3 is CSFTPAGGADTQYF. CDR3 nucleotide sequence: TGCAGTTTCACCCCCGCCGGGGGGGCGGATACGCAGTATTTT.

The rearrangement uses TRBV7-2 and TRBJ1-2, with D perhaps matching TRBD1 (6 bases). Germline-derived CDR1 and CDR2 are SGHTA and FQGNSA. The CDR3 totals 13 residues. The V and J ends lost 5 bases and 4 bases respectively, with 11 bases between them. The CDR3 is CASSLQGGYGYTF. CDR3 sequence (DNA): TGTGCCAGCAGCCTACAGGGCGGCTATGGCTACACCTTC.

There are many counts of this clonotype. The chain carries TRBV20-1 and TRBJ2-1; tentatively, D is TRBD1 (6 bases). CDR1 DFQATT and CDR2 SNEGSKA come from the germline V gene (reference sequence). The V and J ends lost 0 bases and 5 bases respectively, with 11 bases between them. This CDR3 spans 14 amino acids. In DNA form, the CDR3 reads TGCAGTGCTAGAGACCGGGACACGAACAATGAGCAGTTCTTC. It translates to CSARDRDTNNEQFF.

This clonotype has only a few counts. CDR3 sequence (DNA): TGCGCCAGCAGCTTGGCCTCGAGACAGGACGTGGGGACCCAGTACTTC. Its protein product is CASSLASRQDVGTQYF. The J gene is TRBJ2-5, the V gene TRBV5-1; D is possibly TRBD1 (6 bases). V gave up 0 bases and J gave up 7 bases, with 19 bases separating them. From germline, CDR1 is SGHRS and CDR2 YFSETQ. The CDR3 has 16 residues.

In this sample, this clonotype turned up a few times. The rearrangement uses TRBV18 and TRBJ2-5; tentative D call: TRBD1 (5 bases). This CDR3 spans 16 amino acids. V lost 0 bases to trimming and J lost 1 base, with 12 bases between them. Germline CDR1 reads KGHSH; CDR2 reads LQKENI. DNA of the CDR3: TGTGCCAGCTCACCACCCGTAAGGGGCCGCCAAGAGACCCAGTACTTC. This gives the protein CASSPPVRGRQETQYF. Supplemented by reference TRBV18 and TRBJ2-5, the full variable domain reads NAGVMQNPRHLVRRRGQEARLRCSPMKGHSHVYWYRQLPEEGLKFMVYLQKENIIDESGMPKERFSAEFPKEGPSILRIQQVVRGDSAAYFCASSPPVRGRQETQYFGPGTRLLVL.

This clonotype was detected only a few times. The rearrangement uses TRBV2 and TRBJ2-7; TRBD2 is a possible D gene (6 bases). The ends were cut back, 1 base at V and 6 bases at J, with 13 bases in the middle. The CDR3 length is 14 residues. The V gene's germline CDR1 is SNHLY and CDR2 FYNNEI. The CDR3 loop is CASSEGRGKTEQYF. CDR3 in DNA: TGTGCCAGCAGTGAAGGGAGGGGCAAGACCGAGCAGTACTTC.

The J gene is TRBJ2-7, the V gene TRBV2; 7 bases fit TRBD1. V lost 4 bases and J lost 0; bases outside the gene matches: 15. Germline-derived CDR1 and CDR2 are SNHLY and FYNNEI. The CDR3 is 18 amino acids. The CDR3 DNA follows: TGTGCCAGCAGTGGGCCTATTGGGACAGATTCCTTCTCCTACGAGCAGTACTTC. As protein: CASSGPIGTDSFSYEQYF. Drawing the rest from reference TRBV2 and TRBJ2-7, the complete variable domain is EPEVTQTPSHQVTQMGQEVILRCVPISNHLYFYWYRQILGQKVEFLVSFYNNEISEKSEIFDDQFSVERPDGSNFTLKIRSTKLEDSAMYFCASSGPIGTDSFSYEQYFGPGTRLTVT.